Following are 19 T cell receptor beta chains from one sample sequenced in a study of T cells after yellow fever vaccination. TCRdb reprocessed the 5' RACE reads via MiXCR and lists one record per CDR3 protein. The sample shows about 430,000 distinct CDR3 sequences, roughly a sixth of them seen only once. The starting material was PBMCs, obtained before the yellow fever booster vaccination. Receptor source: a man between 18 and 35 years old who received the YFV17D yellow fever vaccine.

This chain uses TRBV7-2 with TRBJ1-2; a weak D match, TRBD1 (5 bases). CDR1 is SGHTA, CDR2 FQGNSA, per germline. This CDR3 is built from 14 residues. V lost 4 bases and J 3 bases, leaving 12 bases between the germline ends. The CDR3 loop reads CASSYNQGDYGYTF. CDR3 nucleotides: TGTGCCAGCAGCTATAATCAGGGAGACTATGGCTACACCTTC. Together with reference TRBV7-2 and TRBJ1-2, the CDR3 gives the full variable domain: GAGVSQSPSNKVTEKGKDVELRCDPISGHTALYWYRQSLGQGLEFLIYFQGNSAPDKSGLPSDRFSAERTGGSVSTLTIQRTQQEDSAVYLCASSYNQGDYGYTFGSGTRLTVV.

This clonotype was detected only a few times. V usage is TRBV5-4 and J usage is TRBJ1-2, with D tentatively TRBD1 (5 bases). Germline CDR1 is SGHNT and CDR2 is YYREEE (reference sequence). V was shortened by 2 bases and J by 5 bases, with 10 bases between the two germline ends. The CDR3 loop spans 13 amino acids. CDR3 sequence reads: CASSFDSVYGYTF. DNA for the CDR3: TGTGCCAGCAGCTTTGACAGCGTTTATGGCTACACCTTC.

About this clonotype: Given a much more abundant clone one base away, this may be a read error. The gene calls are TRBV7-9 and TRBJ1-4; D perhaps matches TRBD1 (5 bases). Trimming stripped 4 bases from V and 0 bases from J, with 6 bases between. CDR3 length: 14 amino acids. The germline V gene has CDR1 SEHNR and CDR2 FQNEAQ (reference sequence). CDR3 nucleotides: TGTGCCAGCAGCTCACAGGCAACTAATGAAAAACTGTTTTTT. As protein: CASSSQATNEKLFF.

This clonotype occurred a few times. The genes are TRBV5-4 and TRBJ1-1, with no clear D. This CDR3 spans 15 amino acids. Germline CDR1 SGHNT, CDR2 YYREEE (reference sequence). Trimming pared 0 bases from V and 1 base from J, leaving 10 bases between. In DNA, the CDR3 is TGTGCCAGCAGCTTGGCCGAAGCAGGGAACACTGAAGCTTTCTTT. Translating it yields CASSLAEAGNTEAFF.

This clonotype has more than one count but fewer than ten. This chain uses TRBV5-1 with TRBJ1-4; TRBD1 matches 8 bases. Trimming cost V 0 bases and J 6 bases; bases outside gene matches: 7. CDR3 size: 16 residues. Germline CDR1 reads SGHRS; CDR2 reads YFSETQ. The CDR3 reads CASSLDPLTGDEKLFF. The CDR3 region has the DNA TGCGCCAGCAGCTTGGACCCCCTGACAGGGGATGAAAAACTGTTTTTT.

DNA of the CDR3: TGCGCCAGCAGCTTGAACGGGGTGGAGGGCTACACCTTC. It yields the protein CASSLNGVEGYTF. V and J are TRBV5-1 and TRBJ1-2; D gene uncertain. CDR3 length equals 13 residues. Looked up from germline, CDR1 is SGHRS and CDR2 is YFSETQ. Trimming cost V 1 base and J 8 bases, with 12 bases left between them.

The CDR3 sequence is CASSQSGTIFGYTF. The CDR3 nucleotides are TGTGCCAGCAGCCAGAGTGGGACAATCTTCGGCTACACCTTC. The genes are TRBV12-3 or TRBV12-4 and TRBJ1-2, with D possibly matching TRBD1 (6 bases). V was clipped by 6 bases and J by 8 bases, with 19 bases between them. CDR3 length: 14 amino acids.

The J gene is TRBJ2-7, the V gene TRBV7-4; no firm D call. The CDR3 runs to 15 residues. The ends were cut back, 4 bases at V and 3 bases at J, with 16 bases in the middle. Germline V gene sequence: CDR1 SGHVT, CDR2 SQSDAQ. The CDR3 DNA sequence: TGTGCCAGCAGCTCCGCCTGGGCCTCTCTCTACGAGCAGTACGTC. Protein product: CASSSAWASLYEQYV.

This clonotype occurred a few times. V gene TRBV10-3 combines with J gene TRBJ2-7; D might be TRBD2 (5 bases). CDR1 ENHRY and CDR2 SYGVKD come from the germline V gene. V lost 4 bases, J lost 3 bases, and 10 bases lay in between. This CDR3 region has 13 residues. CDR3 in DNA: TGTGCCATCAGTGGAGGACGGGACTACGAGCAGTACGTC. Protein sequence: CAISGGRDYEQYV.

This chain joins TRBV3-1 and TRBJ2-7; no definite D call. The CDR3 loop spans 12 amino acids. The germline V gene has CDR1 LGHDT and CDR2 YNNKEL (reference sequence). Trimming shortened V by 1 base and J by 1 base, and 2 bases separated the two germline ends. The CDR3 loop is CASSQASYEQYF. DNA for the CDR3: TGTGCCAGCAGCCAAGCGTCCTACGAGCAGTACTTC.

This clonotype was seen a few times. The CDR3 reads CATSRGLAGILTYEQYF. DNA of the CDR3: TGTGCCACCAGCAGGGGACTAGCGGGGATTCTCACCTACGAGCAGTACTTC. The chain couples TRBV15 to TRBJ2-7, with 13 bases matching TRBD2. The length of the CDR3 is 17 residues. V lost 3 bases and J lost 2; bases outside the gene matches: 7. CDR1 is LNHNV, CDR2 YYDKDF, per germline (reference sequence).

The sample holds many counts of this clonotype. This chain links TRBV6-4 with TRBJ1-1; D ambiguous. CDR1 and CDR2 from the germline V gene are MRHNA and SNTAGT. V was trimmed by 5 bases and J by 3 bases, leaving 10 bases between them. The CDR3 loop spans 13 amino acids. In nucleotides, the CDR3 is TGTGCCAGCAGTCGGGAGGTGGACACTGAAGCTTTCTTT. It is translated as CASSREVDTEAFF.

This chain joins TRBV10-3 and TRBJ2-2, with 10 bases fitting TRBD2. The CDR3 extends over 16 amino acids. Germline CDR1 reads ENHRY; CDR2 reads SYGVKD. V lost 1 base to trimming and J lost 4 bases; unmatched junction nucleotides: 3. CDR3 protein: CAISEFGTSATGELFF. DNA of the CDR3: TGTGCCATCAGTGAGTTTGGGACTAGCGCCACCGGGGAGCTGTTTTTT.

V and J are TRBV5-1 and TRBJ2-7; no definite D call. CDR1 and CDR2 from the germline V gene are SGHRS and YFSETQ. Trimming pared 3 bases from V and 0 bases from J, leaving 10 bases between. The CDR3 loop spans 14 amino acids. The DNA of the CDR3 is TGCGCCAGCAGCTATACAGCGAACTCCTACGAGCAGTACTTC. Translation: CASSYTANSYEQYF. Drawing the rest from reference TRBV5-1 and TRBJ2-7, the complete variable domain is KAGVTQTPRYLIKTRGQQVTLSCSPISGHRSVSWYQQTPGQGLQFLFEYFSETQRNKGNFPGRFSGRQFSNSRSEMNVSTLELGDSALYLCASSYTANSYEQYFGPGTRLTVT.

CDR3 bases: TGCGCCAGCAGCCTCCCGGACCAAGGGATTAACACTGAAGCTTTCTTT. Protein: CASSLPDQGINTEAFF. This chain uses TRBV4-1 with TRBJ1-1; D unclear. Germline CDR1 is MGHRA and CDR2 is YSYEKL. V lost 4 bases and J lost 2, with 17 bases in between. The CDR3 extends over 16 amino acids.

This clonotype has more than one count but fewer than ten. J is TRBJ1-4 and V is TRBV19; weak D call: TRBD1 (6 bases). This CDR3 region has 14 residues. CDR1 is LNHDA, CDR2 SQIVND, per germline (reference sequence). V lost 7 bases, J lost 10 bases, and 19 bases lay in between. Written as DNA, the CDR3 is TGTGCCAGTACTCCTACGATCGGAGGGGGAAAACTGTTTTTT. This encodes CASTPTIGGGKLFF.

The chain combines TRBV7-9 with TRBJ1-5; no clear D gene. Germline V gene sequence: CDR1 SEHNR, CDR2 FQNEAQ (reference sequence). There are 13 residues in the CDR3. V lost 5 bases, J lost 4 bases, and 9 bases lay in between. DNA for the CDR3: TGTGCCAGCAGCCCTCATCCGAATCAGCCCCAGCATTTT. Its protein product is CASSPHPNQPQHF.

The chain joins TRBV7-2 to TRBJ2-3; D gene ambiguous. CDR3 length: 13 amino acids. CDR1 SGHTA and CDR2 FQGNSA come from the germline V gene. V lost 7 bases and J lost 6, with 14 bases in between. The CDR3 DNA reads TGTGCCAGCAACCTAAATCGTATGGATACGCAGTATTTT. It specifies CASNLNRMDTQYF.

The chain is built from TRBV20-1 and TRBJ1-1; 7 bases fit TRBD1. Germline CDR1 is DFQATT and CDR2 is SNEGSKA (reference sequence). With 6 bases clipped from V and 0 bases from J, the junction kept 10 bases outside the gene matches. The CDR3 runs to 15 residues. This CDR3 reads CSAIRDSYLNTEAFF. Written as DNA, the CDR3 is TGCAGTGCCATCCGGGACAGCTACCTGAACACTGAAGCTTTCTTT.